These 12 T cell receptor beta chains were sequenced from one sample in a study of T cell responses to AZD1222 COVID-19 vaccine. Assay: immunoSEQ multiplex PCR; the TCRdb copy retains only in-frame clones and omits some. The sample lists about 110,000 clones, about 92% seen once, with roughly 9% in the top ten. The input for sequencing was peripheral blood, taken 28 days after the second AZD1222 dose. All receptors derive from an adult who received the AZD1222 COVID-19 vaccine.

The rearrangement uses TRBV4-1 and TRBJ1-4, with D perhaps TRBD1 (6 bases). Trimming cost V 4 bases and J 0 bases, with 9 bases left between them. Germline CDR1 reads MGHRA; CDR2 reads YSYEKL. The CDR3 extends over 15 amino acids. This chain's CDR3 is CASSLRQATNEKLFF. DNA for the CDR3: TGCGCCAGCAGCCTCAGACAGGCAACTAATGAAAAACTGTTTTTT.

V is TRBV30 and J is TRBJ1-2; D perhaps matches TRBD1 (6 bases). Germline lookup yields CDR1 GTSNPN and CDR2 SVGIG (reference sequence). The CDR3 length is 12 residues. V was cut by 6 bases and J by 5 bases, with 13 bases left in between. The CDR3 sequence is CACEGGGYGYTF. CDR3 bases: TGTGCCTGTGAAGGGGGAGGTTATGGCTACACCTTC.

This clone has only a few counts. The chain combines TRBV6-6 with TRBJ2-3; D is perhaps TRBD1 (7 bases). CDR1 is MNHNY and CDR2 is SVGAGI in the germline V gene (reference sequence). The CDR3 runs 15 residues. V lost 6 bases, J lost 5 bases, and 18 bases lay in between. The CDR3 DNA reads TGTGCCAGCAGGACAGGGAGGCCCCGGGGAGATACGCAGTATTTT. It encodes CASRTGRPRGDTQYF.

V and J are TRBV4-3 and TRBJ2-7, with 8 bases identical to TRBD2. Unmatched junction bases numbered 10, after V lost 3 bases and J lost 0 bases. Germline loops: CDR1 LGHNA, CDR2 YSLEER. There are 17 residues in the CDR3. The CDR3 region is CASSHNITSGNSYEQYF. CDR3 in DNA: TGCGCCAGCAGCCATAATATTACTAGCGGAAACTCCTACGAGCAGTACTTC.

The J gene is TRBJ2-3, the V gene TRBV19; 7 bases line up with TRBD2. This CDR3 comprises 15 residues. Germline loops: CDR1 LNHDA, CDR2 SQIVND (reference sequence). The V gene end was trimmed by 5 bases and the J gene end by 2 bases; junction bases not matched to a gene: 7. CDR3 coding DNA: TGTGCCAGTAGTCCCGCGGGACTAATCACAGATACGCAGTATTTT. Translating gives CASSPAGLITDTQYF.

This chain links TRBV6-1 with TRBJ1-2; D not certain. Germline V gene sequence: CDR1 MNHNS, CDR2 SASEGT. The CDR3 contains 15 residues. Trimming removed 3 bases from V and 4 bases from J, with 15 bases in between. CDR3 sequence: CASSDRQSARYGYTF. The CDR3 DNA reads as TGTGCCAGCAGTGACCGCCAGTCCGCGCGCTATGGCTACACCTTC.

This chain uses TRBV29-1 with TRBJ2-7; 8 bases are a match to TRBD1. Germline V gene sequence: CDR1 SQVTM, CDR2 ANQGSEA. The CDR3 is 14 amino acids. The V gene end was trimmed by 3 bases and the J gene end by 1 base; junction bases not matched to a gene: 5. This CDR3 reads CSVEDRAFSYEQYF. In DNA, the CDR3 is TGCAGCGTTGAGGACAGGGCCTTTTCCTACGAGCAGTACTTC.

The chain couples TRBV14 to TRBJ2-1, with D perhaps matching TRBD2 (5 bases). CDR1 is SGHDN, CDR2 FVKESK, per germline. V lost 2 bases and J lost 0, with 11 bases in between. The length of the CDR3 is 16 residues. CDR3 in DNA: TGTGCCAGCAGCCAAACGAGCGGCAGCTCCTACAATGAGCAGTTCTTC. Translated, it gives CASSQTSGSSYNEQFF. Variable domain in full (rest from reference TRBV14 and TRBJ2-1): EAGVTQFPSHSVIEKGQTVTLRCDPISGHDNLYWYRRVMGKEIKFLLHFVKESKQDESGMPNNRFLAERTGGTYSTLKVQPAELEDSGVYFCASSQTSGSSYNEQFFGPGTRLTVL.

The V call is TRBV2, the J call TRBJ1-2; no clear D. Germline V gene data show CDR1 as SNHLY and CDR2 as FYNNEI. Trimming cost V 4 bases and J 0 bases, with 9 bases left between them. The CDR3 extends over 14 amino acids. The CDR3 coding sequence is TGTGCCAGCAGTGTCGACACCTCTAACTATGGCTACACCTTC. This gives the protein CASSVDTSNYGYTF.

This chain uses TRBV19 with TRBJ1-3; D is perhaps TRBD1 (5 bases). This CDR3 contains 15 residues. The ends were cut back, 6 bases at V and 2 bases at J, with 14 bases in the middle. CDR1 is LNHDA and CDR2 is SQIVND in the germline V gene (reference sequence). CDR3 DNA sequence: TGTGCCAGTAGCCGACACCAGGGCCCTGGAAACACCATATATTTT. It translates to CASSRHQGPGNTIYF. Based on the CDR3 plus reference TRBV19 and TRBJ1-3, the full variable domain is DGGITQSPKYLFRKEGQNVTLSCEQNLNHDAMYWYRQDPGQGLRLIYYSQIVNDFQKGDIAEGYSVSREKKESFPLTVTSAQKNPTAFYLCASSRHQGPGNTIYFGEGSWLTVV.

The J gene is TRBJ1-2, the V gene TRBV5-1, with 12 positions matching TRBD1. Germline V lookup: CDR1 SGHRS, CDR2 YFSETQ. The CDR3 is 17 amino acids. The junction had 12 bases not matched to a gene; V was cut back by 5 bases and J by 4 bases. CDR3 nucleotide sequence: TGCGCCAGCAGGTACACAGCCGGGACAGGGGGCGGCTATGGCTACACCTTC. Amino acids: CASRYTAGTGGGYGYTF.

The V and J genes are TRBV28 and TRBJ2-7; D ambiguous. With 7 bases removed from V and 9 bases from J, the gap between germline ends came to 13 bases. The germline V gene has CDR1 MDHEN and CDR2 SYDVKM. The CDR3 runs 11 residues. As DNA, the CDR3 is TGTGCCAGCACTACCAAAGGTGGGCAGTACTTC. It codes for CASTTKGGQYF.